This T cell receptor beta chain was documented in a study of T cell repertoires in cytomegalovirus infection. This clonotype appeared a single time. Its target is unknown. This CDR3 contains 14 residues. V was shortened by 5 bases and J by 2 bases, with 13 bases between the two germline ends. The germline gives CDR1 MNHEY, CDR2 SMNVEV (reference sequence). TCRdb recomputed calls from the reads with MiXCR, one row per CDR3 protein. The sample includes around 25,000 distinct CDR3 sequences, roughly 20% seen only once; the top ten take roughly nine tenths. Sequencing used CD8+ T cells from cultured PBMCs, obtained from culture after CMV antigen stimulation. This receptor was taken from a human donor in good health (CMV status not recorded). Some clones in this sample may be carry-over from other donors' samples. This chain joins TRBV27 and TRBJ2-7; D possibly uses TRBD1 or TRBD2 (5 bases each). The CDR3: CASSPGTEAYEQYF. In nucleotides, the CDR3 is TGTGCCAGCAGTCCCGGGACGGAAGCCTACGAGCAGTACTTC.